The 15 T cell receptor beta chains listed next were all sequenced from one sample in a study of regulatory T cells in long-lasting Graves disease. Through Arm-PCR of CDR3 regions and iRepertoire HTBI primers, TCR beta libraries were built. A single record per CDR3 protein comes from TCRdb applying MiXCR to the multiplex PCR reads. The sample contains a few hundred thousand distinct CDR3 sequences, around 19% of which appear only once. Time point given: newly diagnosed GD, antithyroid drugs for less than 3 months. The TCR library used RNA extracted from PBMCs. These data were also reused for a study on T cells in Graves' hyperthyroidism and ophthalmopathy.

Sequencing used peripheral blood mononuclear cells (PBMCs), obtained at new diagnosis, from a patient treated with antithyroid drugs. These receptors all stem from a woman aged 25-40 years with Graves disease.

This clonotype was seen at least ten times. This chain links TRBV11-2 with TRBJ1-4; D may be TRBD1 (5 bases). Between the trimmed V and J ends, which lost 3 bases and 8 bases, there was a span of 13 bases. Germline V gene data show CDR1 as SGHAT and CDR2 as FQNNGV. This CDR3 has 14 residues. CDR3: CASSFWGPREKLFF. As DNA, the CDR3 is TGTGCCAGCAGCTTCTGGGGCCCTCGGGAAAAACTGTTTTTT. Supplemented by reference TRBV11-2 and TRBJ1-4, the full variable domain reads EAGVAQSPRYKIIEKRQSVAFWCNPISGHATLYWYQQILGQGPKLLIQFQNNGVVDDSQLPKDRFSAERLKGVDSTLKIQPAKLEDSAVYLCASSFWGPREKLFFGSGTQLSVL.

This clonotype appeared many times. This chain links TRBV20-1 with TRBJ2-3; weak D call: TRBD2 (5 bases). The germline gives CDR1 DFQATT, CDR2 SNEGSKA (reference sequence). The CDR3 runs 12 residues. The germline V and J ends were trimmed by 6 bases and 5 bases, with 12 bases remaining between them. CDR3 sequence reads: CSALTGGDTQYF. DNA for the CDR3: TGCAGTGCCCTAACCGGAGGAGATACGCAGTATTTT.

This clonotype appeared a few times. The chain joins TRBV19 to TRBJ2-1; 8 nucleotides agree with TRBD2. The trim removed 8 bases at V and 2 bases at J, leaving 2 bases unmatched. This CDR3 is built from 13 residues. CDR1 is LNHDA and CDR2 is SQIVND in the germline V gene (reference sequence). The CDR3 spells CASREGTYNEQFF. DNA for the CDR3: TGTGCCAGTCGGGAGGGAACCTACAATGAGCAGTTCTTC.

This clonotype was observed many times. The rearrangement uses TRBV28 and TRBJ2-5, with D possibly matching TRBD1 (6 bases). Trimming removed 3 bases from V and 1 base from J, with 12 bases in between. The CDR3 consists of 15 residues. In germline, CDR1 is MDHEN, CDR2 SYDVKM. The CDR3 DNA follows: TGTGCCAGCAGTTTTTACCAGGGGTTCCAAGAGACCCAGTACTTC. Translation: CASSFYQGFQETQYF.

This clonotype has ten or more counts. The chain links TRBV3-1 to TRBJ1-3; D uncertain. This CDR3 is 11 amino acids long. Trimming cost V 5 bases and J 4 bases, with 3 bases left between them. Looked up from germline, CDR1 is LGHDT and CDR2 is YNNKEL (reference sequence). The CDR3 here is CASSTGNTIYF. The DNA of the CDR3 is TGTGCCAGCAGCACAGGAAACACCATATATTTT.

This clonotype has ten or more counts. The V call is TRBV20-1, the J call TRBJ2-5; D is unresolved. V was shortened by 6 bases and J by 6 bases, with 20 bases between the two germline ends. Germline V gives CDR1 DFQATT, CDR2 SNEGSKA (reference sequence). The CDR3 extends over 14 amino acids. This chain's CDR3 is CSAQLPTGPKTQYF. The CDR3 DNA reads TGCAGTGCACAACTACCCACCGGCCCAAAGACCCAGTACTTC.

This clonotype occurred a few times. The missing conserved phenylalanine or tryptophan at the end of this CDR3 makes a read error likely. The chain combines TRBV29-1 with TRBJ2-5; D remains unclear. CDR3 length: 13 residues. Per the germline V gene, CDR1 is SQVTM and CDR2 is ANQGSEA. Between the trimmed V and J ends, which lost 4 bases and 1 base, there was a span of 10 bases. The CDR3 sequence is CSVGTAVQETQYS. The CDR3 nucleotides are TGCAGCGTTGGGACGGCCGTCCAAGAGACCCAGTACTCC.

This clonotype was found many times. The chain has TRBV9 and TRBJ1-4; 8 bases match TRBD1. Germline V lookup: CDR1 SGDLS, CDR2 YYNGEE. The trim removed 3 bases at V and 3 bases at J, leaving 4 bases unmatched. This CDR3 contains 15 residues. The CDR3 DNA sequence: TGTGCCAGCAGCGCGCACAGGGGGGCTAATGAAAAACTGTTTTTT. Protein sequence: CASSAHRGANEKLFF.

This clonotype was detected ten times or more. This chain uses TRBV7-2 with TRBJ1-6, with no clear D. V was trimmed by 0 bases and J by 4 bases, leaving 7 bases between them. The germline V gene has CDR1 SGHTA and CDR2 FQGNSA. The CDR3 runs to 15 residues. The CDR3 nucleotides read TGTGCCAGCAGCTTAGCAGGAGGGTATAATTCACCCCTCCACTTT. Its protein product is CASSLAGGYNSPLHF.

At least ten counts were recorded for this clonotype. This sequence joins TRBV20-1 and TRBJ1-5; the D is unclear. Germline V CDR1 and CDR2: DFQATT, SNEGSKA (reference sequence). The CDR3 has 14 residues. V was trimmed by 1 base and J by 0 bases, leaving 7 bases between them. CDR3 bases: TGCAGTGCTAGAGTAGGAGTTAGCAATCAGCCCCAGCATTTT. Translating gives CSARVGVSNQPQHF.

This clonotype was counted at least ten times. V usage is TRBV20-1 and J usage is TRBJ2-4; 8 positions match TRBD1. V was pared by 5 bases and J by 7 bases, with 13 bases of the junction left unmatched. This CDR3 has 15 amino acids. Germline CDR1 reads DFQATT; CDR2 reads SNEGSKA (reference sequence). CDR3 residues: CSASTGGRGRNIQYF. The CDR3 DNA is TGCAGTGCTTCTACAGGGGGTAGGGGGCGGAACATTCAGTACTTC.

This clonotype was detected ten times or more. This chain joins TRBV2 and TRBJ2-7; 8 bases match TRBD2. The CDR3 is made up of 15 amino acids. The germline gives CDR1 SNHLY, CDR2 FYNNEI. Trimming cost V 11 bases and J 5 bases; bases outside gene matches: 17. The CDR3 spells CASLSGGALANEQYF. Written as DNA, the CDR3 is TGTGCCTCTCTATCGGGGGGGGCCTTGGCGAACGAGCAGTACTTC. Based on the CDR3 plus reference TRBV2 and TRBJ2-7, the full variable domain is EPEVTQTPSHQVTQMGQEVILRCVPISNHLYFYWYRQILGQKVEFLVSFYNNEISEKSEIFDDQFSVERPDGSNFTLKIRSTKLEDSAMYFCASLSGGALANEQYFGPGTRLTVT.

Points on this clonotype: This may come from a read error, since a much larger clone is one base off. The V gene is TRBV19, the J gene TRBJ2-4; no reliable D call. This CDR3 region has 15 residues. Germline V gene lookup returns CDR1 LNHDA and CDR2 SQIVND (reference sequence). For the CDR3, the DNA is TGTGCCAGTATGGAGTGGGGTATGGCCAAAAACATTCGGTACTTC. Protein product: CASMEWGMAKNIRYF.

This clonotype showed up many times. The chain carries TRBV6-5 and TRBJ2-5; D possibly uses TRBD1 or TRBD2 (5 bases each). The length of the CDR3 is 15 residues. V shed 2 bases and J shed 5 bases, with 15 bases lying between them. CDR1 and CDR2 (germline): MNHEY, SVGAGI. CDR3 residues: CASSYSHGGGETQYF. CDR3 DNA sequence: TGTGCCAGCAGTTACAGTCATGGGGGTGGTGAGACCCAGTACTTC.

The chain recombines TRBV20-1 with TRBJ2-3; no clear D. Germline V lookup: CDR1 DFQATT, CDR2 SNEGSKA (reference sequence). V shed 0 bases and J shed 4 bases, with 11 bases lying between them. The CDR3 totals 14 residues. Here the CDR3 reads CSARDYSEPDTQYF. The CDR3 coding sequence is TGCAGTGCTAGAGATTACTCGGAGCCAGATACGCAGTATTTT.